This T cell receptor (beta chain) was captured in a study of Graves' ophthalmopathy and Graves' hyperthyroidism. This clonotype showed up many times. Amplification of TCR beta CDR3 regions used RNA transcripts. RT-PCR was first run with HTBI primers, then multiplex PCR in a second round. TCRdb processed the multiplex PCR reads anew with MiXCR; each CDR3 protein has one entry. The sample has about 220,000 distinct CDR3 sequences; roughly a fifth are singletons. Uncontrolled infections, other autoimmune diseases, pregnancy or lactation barred patients from enrollment. Clinical symptoms, serum thyroxine, TRAb, thyroid ultrasound and orbital computed tomography were relied on for diagnosis. The PBMC fraction was derived from 10 ml of fresh peripheral blood. The clonotype was recovered from a woman between 50 and 59 years old with Graves' ophthalmopathy. Input material: peripheral blood.

CDR3 region: CASSHLSVGGGSPLHF. The CDR3 DNA reads as TGTGCCAGCAGCCACCTAAGCGTCGGGGGCGGGTCACCCCTCCACTTT. V gene TRBV14 combines with J gene TRBJ1-6; TRBD1 is a possible D gene (6 bases). Trimming shortened V by 3 bases and J by 10 bases, and 19 bases separated the two germline ends. The germline V gene has CDR1 SGHDN and CDR2 FVKESK. The CDR3 covers 16 residues.